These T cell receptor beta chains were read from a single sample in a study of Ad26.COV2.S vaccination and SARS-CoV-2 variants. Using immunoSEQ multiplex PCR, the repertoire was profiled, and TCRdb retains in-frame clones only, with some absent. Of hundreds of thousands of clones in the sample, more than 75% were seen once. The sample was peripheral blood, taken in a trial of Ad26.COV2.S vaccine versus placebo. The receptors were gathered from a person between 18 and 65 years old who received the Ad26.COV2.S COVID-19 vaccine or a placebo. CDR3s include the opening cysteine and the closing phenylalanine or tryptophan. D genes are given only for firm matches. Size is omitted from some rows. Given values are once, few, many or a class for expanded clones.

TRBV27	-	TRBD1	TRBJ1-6	CASLTGGSPLHF	TGTGCCAGCTTGACAGGGGGCTCACCCCTCCACTTT
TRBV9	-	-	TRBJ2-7	CASSVGQGGAYEQYF	TGTGCCAGCAGCGTCGGGCAGGGCGGCGCCTACGAGCAGTACTTC
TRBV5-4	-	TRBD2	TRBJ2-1	CASKPSGSSNEQFF	TGTGCCAGCAAGCCCAGCGGGAGTAGTAATGAGCAGTTCTTC
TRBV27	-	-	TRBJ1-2	CASSSFPINYGYTF	TGTGCCAGCAGCTCTTTCCCAATTAACTATGGCTACACCTTC
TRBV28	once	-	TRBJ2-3	CASTGQRARVF	TGTGCCAGCACCGGGCAGCGGGCACGGGTTTTT
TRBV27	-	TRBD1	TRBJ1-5	CASSLNRGSNQPQHF	TGTGCCAGCAGTTTGAACAGGGGGAGCAATCAGCCCCAGCATTTT
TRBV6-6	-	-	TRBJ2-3	CASSQPGQRTDTQYF	TGTGCCAGCAGTCAACCGGGACAAAGAACGGATACGCAGTATTTT
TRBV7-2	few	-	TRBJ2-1	CASSLVPSNEQFF	TGTGCCAGCAGCTTAGTTCCAAGCAATGAGCAGTTCTTC
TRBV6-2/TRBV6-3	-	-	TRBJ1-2	CASSTGGRYGYTF	TGTGCCAGCAGCACCGGGGGTCGGTATGGCTACACCTTC
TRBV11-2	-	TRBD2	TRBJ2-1	CASSPGLAGFYNEQFF	TGTGCCAGCAGCCCGGGACTAGCGGGATTCTACAATGAGCAGTTCTTC
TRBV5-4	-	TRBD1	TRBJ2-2	CASSPGTGEGRELFF	TGTGCCAGCAGCCCTGGGACAGGGGAGGGTCGGGAGCTGTTTTTT
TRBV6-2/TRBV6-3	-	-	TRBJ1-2	CASSYAAGHIGYTF	TGTGCCAGCAGTTACGCGGCAGGGCATATTGGCTACACCTTC
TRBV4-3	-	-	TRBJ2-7	CASSQGWSRLFSYEQYF	TGCGCCAGCAGCCAGGGCTGGAGCCGGTTGTTCTCCTACGAGCAGTACTTC
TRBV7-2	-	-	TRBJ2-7	CASSFQVSYEQYF	TGTGCCAGCAGCTTTCAGGTTTCCTACGAGCAGTACTTC
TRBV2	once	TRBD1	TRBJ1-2	CASRAGQQFYGYTF	TGTGCCAGCAGAGCGGGACAGCAATTCTATGGCTACACCTTC
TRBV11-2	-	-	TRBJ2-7	CASRVWTLRSGYEQYF	TGTGCCAGCAGGGTATGGACGCTTCGGTCCGGCTACGAGCAGTACTTC
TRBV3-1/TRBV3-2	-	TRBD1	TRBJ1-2	CASSQTTGFGYTF	TGTGCCAGCAGCCAAACGACAGGGTTCGGCTACACCTTC
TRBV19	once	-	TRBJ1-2	CASSIAGTMEQHGYTF	TGTGCCAGTAGTATCGCCGGGACAATGGAACAACATGGCTACACCTTC
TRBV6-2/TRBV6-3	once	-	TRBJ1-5	CASSYSVQGGDQPQHF	TGTGCCAGCAGTTACTCGGTCCAGGGCGGGGATCAGCCCCAGCATTTT
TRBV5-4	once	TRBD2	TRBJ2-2	CASSPSGRDNHRELFF	TGTGCCAGCAGCCCAAGCGGGAGGGACAATCACCGGGAGCTGTTTTTT
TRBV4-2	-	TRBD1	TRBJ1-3	CASSPKGDRLGNTIYF	TGTGCCAGCAGCCCTAAGGGGGACAGGTTAGGAAACACCATATATTTT
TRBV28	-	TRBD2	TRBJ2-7	CASSFTLDGLVYEQYF	TGTGCCAGCAGTTTCACCCTAGATGGACTAGTCTACGAGCAGTACTTC
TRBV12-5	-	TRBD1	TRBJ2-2	CASGLAGGTGELFF	TGTGCTAGTGGTTTAGCAGGGGGCACCGGGGAGCTGTTTTTT
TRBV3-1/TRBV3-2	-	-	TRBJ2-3	CASSHRWADTQYF	TGTGCCAGCAGCCATCGCTGGGCCGATACGCAGTATTTT
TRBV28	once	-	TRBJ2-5	CASSLGQAKETQYF	TGTGCCAGCAGTTTAGGGCAGGCCAAAGAGACCCAGTACTTC
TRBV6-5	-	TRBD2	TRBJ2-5	CASSYATSGVKTQYF	TGTGCCAGCAGCTACGCGACTAGCGGGGTGAAGACCCAGTACTTC
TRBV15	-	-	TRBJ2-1	CATSATGPLNNEQFF	TGTGCCACCAGCGCAACGGGACCCTTAAACAATGAGCAGTTCTTC
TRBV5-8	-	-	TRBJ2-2	CASRSRVTGELFF	TGTGCCAGCAGGTCCAGGGTTACCGGGGAGCTGTTTTTT
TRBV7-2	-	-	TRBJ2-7	CASSRVGYEQYF	TGTGCCAGCAGCCGGGTGGGGTACGAGCAGTACTTC
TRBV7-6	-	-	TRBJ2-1	CASSLGRGRYNEQFF	TGTGCCAGCAGCTTAGGCAGGGGCCGATACAATGAGCAGTTCTTC
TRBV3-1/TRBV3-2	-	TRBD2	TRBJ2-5	CASSQAGTSGGRGTQYF	TGTGCCAGCAGCCAGGCTGGGACTAGCGGGGGGCGGGGGACCCAGTACTTC
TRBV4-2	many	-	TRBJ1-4	CASSQVSSSGGEKLFF	TGTGCCAGCAGCCAAGTTAGTTCGTCCGGTGGGGAAAAACTGTTTTTT
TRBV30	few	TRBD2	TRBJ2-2	CAWSPPGLAGERFGTGELFF	TGTGCCTGGAGCCCCCCGGGACTAGCGGGAGAGAGGTTTGGCACCGGGGAGCTGTTTTTT
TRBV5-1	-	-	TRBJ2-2	CASSRRGELFF	TGCGCCAGCAGCCGACGGGGGGAGCTGTTTTTT
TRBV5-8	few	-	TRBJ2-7	CASSLVQHSYEQYF	TGTGCCAGCAGCTTGGTCCAGCACTCCTACGAGCAGTACTTC
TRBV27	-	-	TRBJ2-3	CASSFPPGTDTQYF	TGTGCCAGCAGTTTTCCGCCCGGCACAGATACGCAGTATTTT
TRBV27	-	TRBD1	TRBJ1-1	CASSRRTGDAEAFF	TGTGCCAGCAGTCGCCGGACAGGGGACGCTGAAGCTTTCTTT
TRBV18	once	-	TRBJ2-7	CASSPLGLRVDEQYF	TGTGCCAGCTCACCACTAGGGCTCAGGGTAGACGAGCAGTACTTC
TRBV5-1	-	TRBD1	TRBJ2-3	CASSPQGGATDTQYF	TGCGCCAGCAGCCCCCAAGGGGGCGCGACAGATACGCAGTATTTT
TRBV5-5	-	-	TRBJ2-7	CASSFPLSYEQYF	TGTGCCAGCAGCTTTCCCCTCTCCTACGAGCAGTACTTC
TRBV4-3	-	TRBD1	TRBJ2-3	CASSQEGPAQRGRDTQYF	TGCGCCAGCAGCCAAGAAGGCCCCGCACAGAGGGGGCGGGATACGCAGTATTTT
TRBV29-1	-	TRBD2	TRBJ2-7	CSVDSSGSSYEQYF	TGCAGCGTTGATTCTAGCGGGAGCTCCTACGAGCAGTACTTC
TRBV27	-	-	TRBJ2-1	CASSLSRDNEQFF	TGTGCCAGCAGTCTTTCCCGAGACAATGAGCAGTTCTTC
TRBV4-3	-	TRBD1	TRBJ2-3	CASSLSGTGNTDTQYF	TGCGCCAGCAGCCTTTCCGGGACAGGGAACACAGATACGCAGTATTTT
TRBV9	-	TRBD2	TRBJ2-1	CASSPRGLAGGENEQFF	TGTGCCAGCAGCCCCCGAGGACTAGCGGGAGGGGAGAATGAGCAGTTCTTC
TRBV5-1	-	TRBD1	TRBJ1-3	CASSADRTGGNTIYF	TGCGCCAGCAGCGCGGACAGGACGGGGGGAAACACCATATATTTT
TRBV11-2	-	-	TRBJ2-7	CASSPRGRNEQYF	TGTGCCAGCAGCCCCCGGGGGAGAAACGAGCAGTACTTC
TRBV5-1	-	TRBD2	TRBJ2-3	CASSLATSGGAATDTQYF	TGCGCCAGCAGCTTGGCGACTAGCGGGGGGGCCGCGACAGATACGCAGTATTTT
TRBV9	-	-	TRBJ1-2	CASSVVPENYGYTF	TGTGCCAGCAGCGTAGTCCCAGAAAACTATGGCTACACCTTC